This passage covers 24 T cell receptor beta chains from one sample sequenced in a study of T-cell reconstitution after alpha-beta-depleted transplantation in children. Molecular barcoding with unique molecular identifiers was used for the TCRbeta library. Via MiXCR, TCRdb re-called the PCR reads, giving one row per CDR3 protein. This table has 98,000 or so distinct CDR3 sequences, less than 25% appearing once. The sequencing used PBMCs, collected before TCRalphabeta/CD19-depleted stem cell transplant. Receptors were obtained from a boy aged 2-15 years with acute lymphoblastic leukemia, due to receive a stem cell transplant.

This chain uses TRBV12-3 or TRBV12-4 with TRBJ2-2; TRBD2 matches 7 bases. Losses at the gene ends were 3 bases for V and 2 bases for J; bases not matched to a gene: 3. The CDR3 contains 15 residues. The CDR3 loop is CASSLGGVNTGELFF. In DNA, the CDR3 is TGTGCCAGCAGTTTGGGGGGGGTAAACACCGGGGAGCTGTTTTTT.

This clonotype was detected only a few times. This chain links TRBV9 with TRBJ2-2, with D possibly TRBD2 on 7 matching bases. Trimming pared 6 bases from V and 8 bases from J, leaving 14 bases between. CDR1 is SGDLS, CDR2 YYNGEE, per germline. This CDR3 spans 13 amino acids. This CDR3 is CASTPGGAGELFF. The CDR3 bases are TGTGCCAGCACCCCGGGGGGCGCGGGGGAGCTGTTTTTT.

Only a few counts were recorded for this clonotype. The gene calls are TRBV15 and TRBJ2-3, with TRBD2 matching 15 bases. The CDR3 loop spans 18 amino acids. The V and J ends lost 4 bases and 5 bases, in that order; junction bases with no gene match: 10. The germline V gene encodes CDR1 LNHNV and CDR2 YYDKDF (reference sequence). The CDR3 sequence: CATSKMAPGLAGGDTQYF. The CDR3 bases are TGTGCCACCAGCAAGATGGCCCCGGGACTAGCGGGAGGAGATACGCAGTATTTT.

The chain has TRBV20-1 and TRBJ2-1, with 9 nucleotides matching TRBD2. V dropped 4 bases and J dropped 6; count of bases not matched to a gene: 16. The CDR3 extends over 17 amino acids. Germline CDR1 and CDR2: DFQATT and SNEGSKA (reference sequence). The CDR3 nucleotides read TGCAGTGCTACGGGACTAGCCAACGAATACCCGTCCAATGAGCAGTTCTTC. It translates to CSATGLANEYPSNEQFF.

This clonotype appeared a few times. The V and J genes are TRBV20-1 and TRBJ2-5; 7 positions match TRBD2. The ends lost 5 bases at V and 5 bases at J; junction bases unmatched: 11. The germline CDR1 and CDR2 sequences are DFQATT and SNEGSKA (reference sequence). The CDR3 is 14 residues long. CDR3 DNA: TGCAGTGCTTCCCCCCCACTAGCGAGGGAGACCCAGTACTTC. Residues: CSASPPLARETQYF.

This clonotype came up many times. This chain connects TRBV5-1 to TRBJ1-1; possibly TRBD1 for D (5 bases). V shed 4 bases and J shed 3 bases, with 10 bases lying between them. Germline CDR1 reads SGHRS; CDR2 reads YFSETQ. CDR3 length equals 13 residues. The CDR3 reads CASSRDGDTEAFF. The CDR3 DNA is TGCGCCAGCAGCCGGGACGGAGACACTGAAGCTTTCTTT.

The J gene is TRBJ2-1, the V gene TRBV21-1. TRBV21-1 corresponds to a pseudogene. This CDR3 is 13 amino acids long. The CDR3 loop reads CASSKALSGEQFF. The CDR3 coding sequence is TGTGCCAGCAGCAAAGCGCTTTCGGGGGAGCAGTTCTTC.

This sequence joins TRBV6-6 and TRBJ1-1; D is unresolved. V lost 5 bases, J lost 10 bases, and 11 bases lay in between. The CDR3 has 11 residues. Germline CDR1 MNHNY, CDR2 SVGAGI (reference sequence). In nucleotides, the CDR3 is TGTGCCAGCAGTACCTCTTCGAGAGCTTTCTTT. Protein: CASSTSSRAFF.

The rearrangement links TRBV11-2 to TRBJ2-7; D gene uncertain. The V gene lost 5 bases and the J gene lost 3 bases, with 11 bases spanning the gap. Germline V CDR1 and CDR2: SGHAT, FQNNGV. The CDR3 is 13 amino acids. Here the CDR3 DNA reads TGTGCCAGCAGCCGTCATAGTGTCTACGAGCAGTACTTC. Translated: CASSRHSVYEQYF.

This clonotype was counted between two and nine times. V and J are TRBV3-1 and TRBJ2-1, with TRBD2 matching 9 bases. The CDR3 is 15 residues long. Germline lookup yields CDR1 LGHDT and CDR2 YNNKEL (reference sequence). V gave up 4 bases and J gave up 7 bases; unmatched junction bases: 8. The CDR3 loop is CASSLVAGVGNEQFF. The CDR3 bases are TGTGCCAGCAGCCTGGTAGCGGGAGTGGGGAATGAGCAGTTCTTC.

This clonotype was counted only a few times. The chain is built from TRBV5-6 and TRBJ2-2, with D possibly being TRBD1 or TRBD2 (5 bases each). Trimming removed 3 bases at V and 0 bases at J, with 12 bases between. The germline gives CDR1 SGHDT, CDR2 YYEEEE. The CDR3 covers 16 residues. The CDR3 spells CASSWGSWANTGELFF. Written as DNA, the CDR3 is TGTGCCAGCAGCTGGGGGTCGTGGGCGAACACCGGGGAGCTGTTTTTT.

This clonotype was detected only a few times. V gene TRBV24-1 combines with J gene TRBJ2-3; D is unresolved. V shed 4 bases and J shed 4 bases, with 14 bases lying between them. This CDR3 has 15 residues. The germline CDR1 and CDR2 sequences are KGHDR and SFDVKD. CDR3 protein: CATSESDIGPDTQYF. In nucleotides, the CDR3 is TGTGCCACCAGTGAAAGCGACATCGGCCCAGATACGCAGTATTTT.

This clonotype was found a few times. V is TRBV20-1 and J is TRBJ2-1, with D perhaps matching TRBD2 (6 bases). This CDR3 is built from 17 residues. Trimming took off 2 bases at V and 0 bases at J, with 17 bases between the two ends. CDR1 DFQATT and CDR2 SNEGSKA come from the germline V gene (reference sequence). CDR3 amino acids: CSARNQRRAISYNEQFF. The CDR3 nucleotides read TGCAGTGCTAGAAACCAGCGGAGGGCTATCTCCTACAATGAGCAGTTCTTC.

This clonotype was detected many times. This chain connects TRBV3-1 to TRBJ2-5; tentatively, D is TRBD2 (5 bases). Trimming shortened V by 1 base and J by 1 base, and 7 bases separated the two germline ends. The CDR3 has 14 residues. Per germline, CDR1 LGHDT and CDR2 YNNKEL (reference sequence). CDR3 loop: CASSQVLAQETQYF. The CDR3 DNA follows: TGTGCCAGCAGCCAAGTTCTAGCCCAAGAGACCCAGTACTTC.

The chain joins TRBV9 to TRBJ2-1; the D gene is possibly TRBD2 (6 bases). V lost 4 bases to trimming and J lost 2 bases, with 22 bases between them. The CDR3 loop spans 18 amino acids. CDR1 and CDR2 (germline): SGDLS, YYNGEE. CDR3: CASSSGGWRRGTYNEQFF. CDR3 DNA sequence: TGTGCCAGCAGCTCCGGAGGGTGGCGGAGGGGTACCTACAATGAGCAGTTCTTC.

The V call is TRBV9, the J call TRBJ2-7; TRBD1 aligns across 12 bases. After removal of 7 bases from V and 7 bases from J, the junction contained 6 bases not matched to a gene. Germline CDR1 and CDR2: SGDLS and YYNGEE. The CDR3 has 13 amino acids. CDR3 DNA sequence: TGTGCCAGCGCCGGGACAGGGGGCGGTGAGCAGTACTTC. This gives the protein CASAGTGGGEQYF.

The V gene is TRBV20-1, the J gene TRBJ2-5; TRBD1 matches 8 bases. Per the germline V gene, CDR1 is DFQATT and CDR2 is SNEGSKA (reference sequence). The J segment lost 1 base and the V segment lost 6 bases, leaving 10 bases of the junction unmatched. The CDR3 consists of 15 residues. The CDR3 nucleotides are TGCAGTGCGAGGCCCTTCGGGACAGGCCAAGAGACCCAGTACTTC. Translating it yields CSARPFGTGQETQYF.

This clonotype was seen a few times. The rearrangement joins TRBV3-1 to TRBJ2-1, with D possibly TRBD2 on 6 matching bases. The CDR3 is 17 amino acids. From germline, CDR1 is LGHDT and CDR2 YNNKEL (reference sequence). The ends were cut back, 4 bases at V and 4 bases at J, with 20 bases in the middle. The CDR3 DNA sequence: TGTGCCAGCAGCCCCACGTGGGGAGGACTTATATACAATGAGCAGTTCTTC. Residues: CASSPTWGGLIYNEQFF.

This clonotype showed up many times. The rearrangement joins TRBV4-3 to TRBJ1-1; 7 nucleotides match TRBD1. The germline CDR1 and CDR2 sequences are LGHNA and YSLEER. V trimming: 4 bases; J trimming: 10 bases; junction bases outside the gene matches: 12. The CDR3 runs to 14 residues. The CDR3 loop is CASSLGRGHKRAFF. Here the CDR3 DNA reads TGCGCCAGCAGCCTGGGGAGGGGGCATAAAAGAGCTTTCTTT.

Only a few counts were recorded for this clonotype. V and J are TRBV5-1 and TRBJ2-7; TRBD1 aligns across 8 bases. V was pared by 6 bases and J by 1 base, with 6 bases of the junction left unmatched. This CDR3 region has 14 residues. Germline CDR1 is SGHRS and CDR2 is YFSETQ. CDR3 sequence: CASTPTGGSYEQYF. CDR3 nucleotide sequence: TGCGCCAGCACACCCACAGGGGGATCCTACGAGCAGTACTTC.

This clonotype occurred many times. The chain is built from TRBV3-1 and TRBJ2-3; weak D call: TRBD1 (7 bases). Germline V CDR1 and CDR2: LGHDT, YNNKEL (reference sequence). Between the trimmed V and J ends, which lost 1 base and 5 bases, there was a span of 16 bases. The CDR3 contains 16 residues. CDR3 bases: TGTGCCAGCAGCCAAGGACAGGGCGGAGGGGGAGATACGCAGTATTTT. Its translation is CASSQGQGGGGDTQYF.

This clonotype was found a few times. The genes are TRBV9 and TRBJ2-2; D call uncertain. Germline V gene lookup returns CDR1 SGDLS and CDR2 YYNGEE. The CDR3 runs 13 residues. Trimming took 3 bases from V and 4 from J, leaving 7 bases between them. CDR3 in DNA: TGTGCCAGCAGCGCTCAGGTCACCGGGGAGCTGTTTTTT. Protein: CASSAQVTGELFF.

This chain connects TRBV21-1 to TRBJ2-1; TRBD1 reflects the table's D call only, with no check against the DNA. TRBV21-1 is listed as a pseudogene. The CDR3 runs 16 residues. The DNA of the CDR3 is TGTGCCAGCAGCAAAGTGGGCGGGGCCTCCTACAATGAGCAGTTCTTC. Translated, it gives CASSKVGGASYNEQFF.

The chain couples TRBV11-2 to TRBJ1-4, with a possible D match to TRBD1 (5 bases). The ends were cut back, 3 bases at V and 0 bases at J, with 11 bases in the middle. Germline loops: CDR1 SGHAT, CDR2 FQNNGV. This CDR3 comprises 16 residues. CDR3 in DNA: TGTGCCAGCAGCTTGGGCTCCAGGGCAACTAATGAAAAACTGTTTTTT. It translates to CASSLGSRATNEKLFF. Variable domain in full (rest from reference TRBV11-2 and TRBJ1-4): EAGVAQSPRYKIIEKRQSVAFWCNPISGHATLYWYQQILGQGPKLLIQFQNNGVVDDSQLPKDRFSAERLKGVDSTLKIQPAKLEDSAVYLCASSLGSRATNEKLFFGSGTQLSVL.